The 21 T cell receptor beta chains listed next were all sequenced from one sample in a study of blood T cell repertoires in COVID-19. Generated by immunoSEQ multiplex PCR, the TCRdb table keeps only in-frame clones and is missing some. The sample has approximately 84,000 clones, roughly 80% seen once. Source material: peripheral blood. These TCRs come from a human donor in a cohort sampled during active COVID-19.

V gene TRBV4-1 combines with J gene TRBJ1-2; 7 nucleotides line up with TRBD1. The CDR3 totals 16 residues. Germline assignment: CDR1 MGHRA and CDR2 YSYEKL. Trimming took 3 bases from V and 3 from J; bases not matched to a gene: 10. The CDR3 nucleotides are TGCGCCAGCAGCCAGCAAGGGGACAGCTCATACTATGGCTACACCTTC. Protein sequence: CASSQQGDSSYYGYTF.

The genes are TRBV6-5 and TRBJ1-6, with 10 positions matching TRBD1. CDR1 is MNHEY, CDR2 SVGAGI, per germline. The CDR3 length is 15 residues. J gave up 10 bases and V 0 bases, and 3 bases lay outside the gene matches. CDR3 bases: TGTGCCAGCAGTTACTCGGGGACAGGGGTCTCACCCCTCCACTTT. It encodes CASSYSGTGVSPLHF.

This clone showed up just once. The chain has TRBV5-1 and TRBJ1-2; the match to TRBD1 covers 9 bases. This CDR3 has 15 residues. V was clipped by 0 bases and J by 11 bases; unmatched bases: 11. The germline V gene has CDR1 SGHRS and CDR2 YFSETQ. CDR3 in DNA: TGCGCCAGCAGCTTGGGACGGACAGGGGAGACACTGTACACCTTC. Protein sequence: CASSLGRTGETLYTF.

V is TRBV4-2 and J is TRBJ1-3; D gene unclear. CDR1 and CDR2 (germline): LGHNA, YNFKEQ. CDR3 size: 14 residues. V lost 3 bases to trimming and J lost 3 bases, with 9 bases between them. CDR3 residues: CASSQLGVGNTIYF. For the CDR3, the DNA is TGTGCCAGCAGCCAGCTAGGAGTTGGAAACACCATATATTTT.

The chain links TRBV29-1 to TRBJ1-2, with D uncertain. This CDR3 is 12 amino acids long. Deletions cut 2 bases from V and 7 bases from J, with 11 bases between. Germline V CDR1 and CDR2: SQVTM, ANQGSEA. The CDR3 nucleotides read TGCAGCGTTGAATACCTAGTAGGTGGCTACACCTTC. Protein product: CSVEYLVGGYTF.

This sequence joins TRBV4-1 and TRBJ2-1, with TRBD2 matching 9 bases. The CDR3 has 17 residues. V trimming: 0 bases; J trimming: 3 bases; junction bases outside the gene matches: 6. Germline loops: CDR1 MGHRA, CDR2 YSYEKL. The CDR3 reads CASSQEKRGASYNEQFF. The CDR3, as DNA: TGCGCCAGCAGCCAAGAAAAGCGGGGGGCCAGCTACAATGAGCAGTTCTTC.

This clone was seen a few times. The chain links TRBV5-1 to TRBJ2-6, with D possibly being TRBD1 (6 bases). V was shortened by 1 base and J by 1 base, with 6 bases between the two germline ends. In germline, CDR1 is SGHRS, CDR2 YFSETQ. The CDR3 is 15 amino acids. The CDR3 sequence: CASSLTGSGANVLTF. Here the CDR3 DNA reads TGCGCCAGCAGCTTGACAGGGTCTGGGGCCAACGTCCTGACTTTC.

The rearrangement uses TRBV18 and TRBJ2-1, with 10 bases matching TRBD2. The CDR3 spans 15 residues. CDR1 is KGHSH and CDR2 is LQKENI in the germline V gene. The ends lost 3 bases at V and 4 bases at J; junction bases unmatched: 3. DNA of the CDR3: TGTGCCAGCTCACCGGGACTAGCGAGTTACAATGAGCAGTTCTTC. Translation gives CASSPGLASYNEQFF.

This sequence joins TRBV5-1 and TRBJ2-7, with 8 bases identical to TRBD1. V lost 4 bases, J lost 6 bases, and 6 bases stayed unmatched. The CDR3 loop spans 13 amino acids. In germline, CDR1 is SGHRS, CDR2 YFSETQ. Written as DNA, the CDR3 is TGCGCCAGCAGCCCGGACAGGGTAAGCGAGCAGTACTTC. Its protein product is CASSPDRVSEQYF. The whole variable domain, remainder taken from reference TRBV5-1 and TRBJ2-7, is KAGVTQTPRYLIKTRGQQVTLSCSPISGHRSVSWYQQTPGQGLQFLFEYFSETQRNKGNFPGRFSGRQFSNSRSEMNVSTLELGDSALYLCASSPDRVSEQYFGPGTRLTVT.

V is TRBV3-1 (or the pseudogene TRBV3-2) and J is TRBJ2-3, with 10 positions matching TRBD2. Germline CDR1 LGHDT, CDR2 YNNKEL (reference sequence). The length of the CDR3 is 19 residues. Trimming removed 0 bases from V and 2 bases from J; junction bases left unmatched: 11. CDR3 sequence reads: CASSQDPNLAGVNTDTQYF. In DNA, the CDR3 is TGTGCCAGCAGCCAAGACCCCAATCTAGCGGGGGTGAACACAGATACGCAGTATTTT.

The table lists this clone with a few counts. The CDR3 is CARSRRTGTYEQYF. CDR3 coding DNA: TGTGCCAGAAGCCGGAGGACTGGGACCTACGAGCAGTACTTC. The chain is built from TRBV5-3 and TRBJ2-7; a possible D gene is TRBD2 (5 bases). TRBV5-3 carries the ORF label, with uncertain function. The V gene lost 4 bases and the J gene lost 2 bases, with 13 bases spanning the gap. This CDR3 is built from 14 residues.

This rearrangement joins TRBV6-5 to TRBJ1-1, with 8 positions matching TRBD1. J was trimmed by 5 bases and V by 5 bases; bases with no gene match: 7. The germline gives CDR1 MNHEY, CDR2 SVGAGI. The CDR3 extends over 14 amino acids. This CDR3 is CASSHGQGGTEAFF. The CDR3 nucleotides read TGTGCCAGCAGTCACGGACAGGGTGGTACTGAAGCTTTCTTT.

The chain employs TRBV28 and TRBJ1-1, with 8 bases that match TRBD1. V shed 5 bases and J 1 base; nucleotides not matched to a gene: 9. This CDR3 is built from 16 residues. The germline gives CDR1 MDHEN, CDR2 SYDVKM. The CDR3 reads CASSRTAGTGNTEAFF. In nucleotides, the CDR3 is TGTGCCAGCAGTAGAACCGCCGGGACAGGGAACACTGAAGCTTTCTTT.

This clone has more than one count but fewer than ten. The V and J genes are TRBV7-9 and TRBJ2-1; a possible D gene is TRBD1 (7 bases). V was shortened by 4 bases and J by 9 bases, with 22 bases between the two germline ends. Per the germline V gene, CDR1 is SEHNR and CDR2 is FQNEAQ (reference sequence). The CDR3 is 16 amino acids. The CDR3 region has the DNA TGTGCCAGCAGCTCGTCCGGGAGTTCCAACAGGGGTGAGCAGTTCTTC. Its translation is CASSSSGSSNRGEQFF.

The gene calls are TRBV27 and TRBJ2-1; D is possibly TRBD1 (6 bases). V lost 5 bases to trimming and J lost 10 bases, with 15 bases between them. The CDR3 has 13 amino acids. Looked up from germline, CDR1 is MNHEY and CDR2 is SMNVEV (reference sequence). For the CDR3, the DNA is TGTGCCAGCAGTCGGGCCCTAGGGGGAGAGCAGTTCTTC. Its translation: CASSRALGGEQFF.

This clone was detected only once. V usage is TRBV27 and J usage is TRBJ1-1; 9 nucleotides match TRBD1. Germline CDR1 reads MNHEY; CDR2 reads SMNVEV (reference sequence). The ends lost 6 bases at V and 4 bases at J; junction bases unmatched: 21. CDR3 length equals 19 residues. This CDR3 is CASSPIQARDRDFGTEAFF. The CDR3, as DNA: TGTGCCAGCAGCCCCATTCAGGCCCGGGACAGGGACTTTGGCACTGAAGCTTTCTTT.

The chain links TRBV3-1 (or the pseudogene TRBV3-2) to TRBJ2-7; D unclear. This CDR3 comprises 12 residues. Germline CDR1 reads LGHDT; CDR2 reads YNNKEL (reference sequence). V was cut by 1 base and J by 6 bases, with 7 bases left in between. The CDR3 DNA reads as TGTGCCAGCAGCCAAGTACCCAGCGAGCAGTACTTC. As protein: CASSQVPSEQYF.

The chain uses TRBV15 and TRBJ1-1, with D perhaps matching TRBD1 (5 bases). Between the trimmed V and J ends, which lost 4 bases and 3 bases, there was a span of 9 bases. The CDR3 runs to 13 residues. CDR1 is LNHNV and CDR2 is YYDKDF in the germline V gene (reference sequence). The CDR3 reads CATSTGVDTEAFF. The CDR3 coding sequence is TGTGCCACCAGCACGGGGGTTGACACTGAAGCTTTCTTT.

The rearrangement links TRBV2 to TRBJ2-2; possible D gene TRBD2, 7 bases. The V gene's germline CDR1 is SNHLY and CDR2 FYNNEI. V dropped 2 bases and J dropped 4 bases, with 14 bases sitting between them. The CDR3 sequence is 16 residues long. CDR3 sequence reads: CASSEWGGRTTGELFF. The CDR3 DNA reads as TGTGCCAGCAGTGAATGGGGGGGCCGAACCACCGGGGAGCTGTTTTTT.

The rearrangement links TRBV5-8 to TRBJ1-6; D might be TRBD1 (6 bases). Germline V CDR1 and CDR2: SGHTS, YDEGEE. The V gene lost 8 bases and the J gene lost 4 bases, with 10 bases spanning the gap. This CDR3 is 13 amino acids long. The CDR3 loop is CASYRVYNSPLHF. CDR3 nucleotide sequence: TGTGCCAGTTACAGGGTTTATAATTCACCCCTCCACTTT.

The V call is TRBV24-1, the J call TRBJ2-6; 7 nucleotides line up with TRBD1. V lost 3 bases to trimming and J lost 4 bases; unmatched junction nucleotides: 5. Germline V gene sequence: CDR1 KGHDR, CDR2 SFDVKD. The length of the CDR3 is 16 residues. The CDR3 loop reads CATSDPQGSGANVLTF. CDR3 DNA: TGTGCCACCAGTGATCCACAGGGGTCCGGGGCCAACGTCCTGACTTTC.